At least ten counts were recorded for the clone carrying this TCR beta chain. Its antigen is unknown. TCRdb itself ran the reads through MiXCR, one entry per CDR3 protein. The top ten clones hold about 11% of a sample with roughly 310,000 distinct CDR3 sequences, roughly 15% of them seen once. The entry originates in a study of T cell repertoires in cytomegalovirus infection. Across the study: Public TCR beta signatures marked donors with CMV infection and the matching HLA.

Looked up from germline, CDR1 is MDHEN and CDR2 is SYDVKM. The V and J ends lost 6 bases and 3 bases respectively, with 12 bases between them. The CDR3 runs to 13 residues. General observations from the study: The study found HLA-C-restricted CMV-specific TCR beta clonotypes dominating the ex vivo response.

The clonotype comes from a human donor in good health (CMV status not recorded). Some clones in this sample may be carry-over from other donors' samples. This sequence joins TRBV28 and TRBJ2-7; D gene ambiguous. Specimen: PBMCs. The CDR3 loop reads CASSSGLNYEQYF. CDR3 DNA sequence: TGTGCCAGCAGCTCTGGCCTAAACTACGAGCAGTACTTC.